The table lists the clone carrying this T cell receptor beta chain with many counts. The source of the sample is a study of read filtering for tumor transcriptome and immune sequencing. Turning to the study itself: The cohort had 17 men and some 13 women aged about 45 to 80, mean around 63 years.

CDR1 SGHTA and CDR2 FQGNSA come from the germline V gene. CDR3 length: 14 residues. V shed 5 bases and J shed 6 bases, with 17 bases lying between them. Molecular barcoded adaptors covering alpha/delta and beta/gamma chains were used on 400 to 450 ng RNA. Each CDR3 protein gets one entry after TCRdb re-called the reads with MiXCR. Among 35,000 to 40,000 distinct CDR3 sequences listed, roughly 13% were seen once. This clonotype originated in a donor at least 40 years old with multiple myeloma. This chain links TRBV7-2 with TRBJ2-7, with D perhaps TRBD2 (7 bases). Input material: a population of CD138-negative cells sorted from bone marrow. CDR3 protein: CASSPSGGTGEQYF. DNA for the CDR3: TGTGCCAGCAGCCCTTCGGGGGGCACGGGCGAGCAGTACTTC.